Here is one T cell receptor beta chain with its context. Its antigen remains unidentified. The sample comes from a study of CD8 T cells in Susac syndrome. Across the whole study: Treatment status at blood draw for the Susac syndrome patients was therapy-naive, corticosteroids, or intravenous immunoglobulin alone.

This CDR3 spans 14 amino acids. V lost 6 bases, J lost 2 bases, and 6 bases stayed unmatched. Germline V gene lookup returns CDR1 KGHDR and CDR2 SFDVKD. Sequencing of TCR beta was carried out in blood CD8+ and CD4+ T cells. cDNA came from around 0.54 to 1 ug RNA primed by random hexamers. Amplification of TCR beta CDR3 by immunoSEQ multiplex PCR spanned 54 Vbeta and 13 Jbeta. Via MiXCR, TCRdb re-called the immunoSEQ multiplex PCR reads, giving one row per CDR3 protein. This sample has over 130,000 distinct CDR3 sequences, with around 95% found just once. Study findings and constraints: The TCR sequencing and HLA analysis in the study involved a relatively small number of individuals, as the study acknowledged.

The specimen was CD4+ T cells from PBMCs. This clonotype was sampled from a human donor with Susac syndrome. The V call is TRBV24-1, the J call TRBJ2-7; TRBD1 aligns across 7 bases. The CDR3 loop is CATSLGTAPYEQYF. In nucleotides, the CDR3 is TGTGCCACCAGTTTAGGGACAGCTCCCTACGAGCAGTACTTC.